This TCR beta chain was profiled in a study of T-cell memory formation after mild COVID-19 (dated by TCRdb to the early 2020s). In the study overall: TCR sequence clusters from the two donors were largely donor specific. T-cell clones expanding and contracting after mild COVID-19 in a couple of donors were tracked by longitudinal TCRalpha and TCRbeta repertoire sequencing. Two young, previously healthy adult volunteers made up the cohort, one male and one female. Broad study findings and their caveats: SARS-CoV-2 specificity was not confirmed for the second-wave clones peaking on day 37. Balanced CD4/CD8 phenotypes were observed for clones contracting from day 15 to 85, whereas a bias towards CD4+ was observed for a second wave of clones expanding from day 15 to 37. Contracting CD4+ clones appeared mostly in the CM and EM memory subsets, whereas CD8+ clones were enriched in EMRA. Some responding clones were detected in pre-infection memory, which suggested that pre-existing cross-reactive memory T cells had joined the SARS-CoV-2 response. The study covered only a couple of mild cases, and larger cohorts including severe cases with pre-infection samples were considered necessary.

Note on this clonotype: Its antigen target is currently unknown. One base away there is no much larger clone; base qualities are not given.

Ficoll-Paque density gradient centrifugation was used to isolate PBMCs. The run used an Illumina NovaSeq 6000. cDNA libraries for TCRalpha and TCRbeta were prepared by 5'RACE using constant-segment primers, with sample barcodes and unique molecular identifiers added. Trizol reagent was used to extract RNA from every sample. Libraries were amplified in two PCR steps, with a second sample barcode and Illumina TruSeq adapters added in the second step. Sequencing of the libraries was done on an Illumina NovaSeq, producing 2 x 150 bp paired-end reads. Per the original workflow: The reads were demultiplexed and collapsed into UMI-guided consensus sequences using migec v1.2.7. Using mixcr v2.1.11, the UMI consensuses were aligned to TRA and TRB V and J templates and assembled into clonotypes. Clonotypes were classified as expanded or contracted when called significant by both edgeR and NoisET, with noise models trained on biological replicates. edgeR calls used a false discovery rate-adjusted p below 0.01 and a log2 fold-change threshold of 1. PCA with hierarchical clustering of max-normalized trajectories of the 1000 most abundant clonotypes was used as exploratory dynamics analysis. Each responding clone was given a CD4 or CD8 phenotype based on the CD4+ and CD8+ repertoires, which had been sequenced separately. TCRdb redid the processing of the public reads, applying fastp at Q25 and MiXCR, and retained in-frame beta chains. Each CDR3 protein appears once, grouped with its most common genes and DNA. In this record, the V and J calls reflect TCRdb's handling and not the investigators' own analysis. The sample table holds hundreds of thousands of distinct CDR3 sequences, of which less than 25% were seen once. Jointly, the top ten make up about 8.2% of the sample.

V sheds 0 bases and J sheds 2 bases, leaving 9 bases between their ends. CDR1 and CDR2, per the germline V gene, are SGDLS and YYNGEE. The CDR3 goes from the cysteine to the phenylalanine over 14 residues. The retained sequence is limited to the CDR3, 42 bases, with the frame set at the first base. The chain couples TRBV9 to TRBJ2-7, with TRBD1 perhaps the D gene, on 6 matching bases. The sequenced sample consisted of PBMCs or a T cell subset sorted from them (not recorded which). The receptor comes from an adult woman who had mild COVID-19 (a few samples of this study predate the infection). The sample titles of this study are shuffled in the database, so cell type and time point are left out; the donor was told from shared clones. The bases are TGTGCCAGCAGCGTAGTCCCAGGGGCCTACGAGCAGTACTTC. This translates into CASSVVPGAYEQYF.